This T cell receptor (beta chain) is drawn from a study of post-analysis software for immune sequencing data. The TCR beta cDNA libraries carried unique molecular identifiers. TCRdb passed the PCR reads through MiXCR, listing each CDR3 protein once. The sample shows about 160,000 distinct CDR3 sequences, roughly 40% of them seen only once. The source is a girl aged 10-17 years with multiple sclerosis. The sequences come from blood, collected after autologous hematopoietic stem cell transplantation.

DNA for the CDR3: TGTGCCAGCAGCCCCTATAGGAATCAGCCCCAGCATTTT. Translated, it gives CASSPYRNQPQHF. The gene calls are TRBV7-8 and TRBJ1-5; D is uncertain. CDR1 and CDR2 (germline): SGHVS, FQNEAQ. The CDR3 extends over 13 amino acids. Trimming stripped 5 bases from V and 4 bases from J, with 9 bases between. Drawing the rest from reference TRBV7-8 and TRBJ1-5, the complete variable domain is GAGVSQSPRYKVAKRGQDVALRCDPISGHVSLFWYQQALGQGPEFLTYFQNEAQLDKSGLPSDRFFAERPEGSVSTLKIQRTQQEDSAVYLCASSPYRNQPQHFGDGTRLSIL.